Given below is one T cell receptor beta chain in context. This specimen belongs to a study of spatial heterogeneity in lung cancer. This CDR3 is built from 14 residues. The germline CDR1 and CDR2 sequences are SNHLY and FYNNEI. V dropped 4 bases and J dropped 0 bases, with 10 bases sitting between them. Every TCR cDNA molecule bore a unique molecular identifier. TCRdb fed the 5' RACE reads into MiXCR, producing one record per CDR3 protein. The data contain 40,000 or so distinct CDR3 sequences, over 9.5% of them singletons. The time point: blood at routine non-recurrence follow-up after resection. The sequenced material consisted of unsorted whole RNA from tumor, nontumor lung or frozen PBMC.

The sequence derives from a female donor with early-stage non-small cell lung cancer. Here the sequenced sample was PBMCs, taken at follow-up. The chain couples TRBV2 to TRBJ2-7; D is uncertain. CDR3 region: CASSGSMSSYEQYF. The CDR3 DNA is TGTGCCAGCAGTGGTAGCATGAGCTCCTACGAGCAGTACTTC.